The next 28 T cell receptor beta chains were all read from a single sample in a study of lymphopenia after photon versus proton radiotherapy. Profiling relied on immunoSEQ multiplex PCR, and the TCRdb table lists in-frame clones only, not all of them. The top ten hold 1.2% to 1.5% of the sample, which has more than 70,000 clones, around four fifths seen once. Specimen: peripheral blood, collected from a patient treated with proton-based radiotherapy. The source is a man in his 60s with pancreatic cancer.

This sequence joins TRBV19 and TRBJ1-5, with D unclear. This CDR3 has 17 amino acids. CDR1 and CDR2 (germline): LNHDA, SQIVND (reference sequence). Trimming pared 3 bases from V and 0 bases from J, leaving 15 bases between. The CDR3 nucleotides read TGTGCCAGTAGTATCTTTTACGCTGCCGATAGCAATCAGCCCCAGCATTTT. It specifies CASSIFYAADSNQPQHF.

This clone has only one observation. The chain links TRBV5-6 to TRBJ2-2; perhaps D is TRBD1 or TRBD2 (5 bases each). This CDR3 has 18 residues. Germline values: CDR1 SGHDT, CDR2 YYEEEE. Trimming removed 2 bases from V and 4 bases from J, with 21 bases in between. The CDR3: CASSFMGRAGLGTGELFF. The CDR3 nucleotides read TGTGCCAGCAGCTTCATGGGACGGGCAGGTCTAGGCACCGGGGAGCTGTTTTTT.

This clone was picked up a small number of times. The chain couples TRBV27 to TRBJ2-5; the match to TRBD1 covers 7 bases. The ends lost 6 bases at V and 1 base at J; junction bases unmatched: 14. Per the germline V gene, CDR1 is MNHEY and CDR2 is SMNVEV (reference sequence). CDR3 length: 17 residues. The CDR3 coding sequence is TGTGCCAGCAGCCTCAAAGGAACAGGGGCACGCCAAGAGACCCAGTACTTC. This codes for CASSLKGTGARQETQYF.

The genes are TRBV19 and TRBJ2-2; 8 bases match TRBD2. Germline V gene lookup returns CDR1 LNHDA and CDR2 SQIVND (reference sequence). V shed 6 bases, J shed 4 bases, and the junction held 10 bases outside the gene matches. This CDR3 is 16 amino acids long. CDR3 loop: CASSERSGRGTGELFF. CDR3 nucleotide sequence: TGTGCCAGTAGCGAAAGGAGCGGGAGAGGCACCGGGGAGCTGTTTTTT.

This chain connects TRBV28 to TRBJ1-5, with a tentative D call TRBD1 (6 bases). Germline assignment: CDR1 MDHEN and CDR2 SYDVKM. Trimming left V 1 base short and J 3 bases short, with 10 bases between. This CDR3 is 15 amino acids long. As DNA, the CDR3 is TGTGCCAGCAGTTTATTAGGGACATACAATCAGCCCCAGCATTTT. This encodes CASSLLGTYNQPQHF.

The gene calls are TRBV7-2 and TRBJ2-3; no clear D gene. Germline V gene data show CDR1 as SGHTA and CDR2 as FQGNSA. The CDR3 runs to 13 residues. The V end was cut by 1 base, the J end by 0 bases, with 2 bases between. The CDR3 is CASSLVSTDTQYF. The CDR3 DNA reads TGTGCCAGCAGCTTAGTAAGCACAGATACGCAGTATTTT. Filled out from reference TRBV7-2 and TRBJ2-3, the complete variable domain reads GAGVSQSPSNKVTEKGKDVELRCDPISGHTALYWYRQSLGQGLEFLIYFQGNSAPDKSGLPSDRFSAERTGGSVSTLTIQRTQQEDSAVYLCASSLVSTDTQYFGPGTRLTVL.

This clone appeared a few times. This chain uses TRBV27 with TRBJ2-2; D is perhaps TRBD1 (6 bases). V was trimmed by 3 bases and J by 9 bases, leaving 17 bases between them. The CDR3 contains 15 residues. CDR1 and CDR2 from the germline V gene are MNHEY and SMNVEV (reference sequence). The CDR3: CASSLGAYLDRELFF. The CDR3, as DNA: TGTGCCAGCAGTTTGGGGGCCTACCTCGATAGGGAGCTGTTTTTT.

The J gene is TRBJ2-2, the V gene TRBV7-3; D is uncertain. The CDR3 runs to 12 residues. The germline gives CDR1 SGHTA, CDR2 FQGTGA. Trimming removed 5 bases from V and 7 bases from J, with 8 bases in between. DNA of the CDR3: TGTGCCAGCAGCCAAAGGGTCGGGGAGCTGTTTTTT. The encoded protein is CASSQRVGELFF.

The chain employs TRBV11-2 and TRBJ1-3; TRBD1 aligns across 7 bases. Germline-derived CDR1 and CDR2 are SGHAT and FQNNGV. Trimming at V came to 3 bases and at J to 1 base, leaving 6 bases not matched to a gene. CDR3 length: 16 residues. CDR3 loop: CASSLGRGLSGNTIYF. The CDR3 bases are TGTGCCAGCAGCTTGGGCAGGGGGTTATCTGGAAACACCATATATTTT.

A single count supports this clone. The DNA for the CDR3 is TGTGCCAGCAGCTTACAGGGGAGCGAGCAGTACTTC. It specifies CASSLQGSEQYF. V usage is TRBV7-6 and J usage is TRBJ2-7; tentatively, D is TRBD1 (6 bases). Looked up from germline, CDR1 is SGHVS and CDR2 is FNYEAQ. Trimming left V 2 bases short and J 6 bases short, with 8 bases between. This CDR3 has 12 amino acids.

The chain combines TRBV14 with TRBJ1-1, with D perhaps matching TRBD1 (5 bases). The CDR3 runs to 15 residues. CDR1 and CDR2 (germline): SGHDN, FVKESK. Trimming pared 0 bases from V and 3 bases from J, leaving 11 bases between. The CDR3 nucleotides are TGTGCCAGCAGCCAAGAATGGGGGGTGGACACTGAAGCTTTCTTT. The encoded protein is CASSQEWGVDTEAFF.

The chain links TRBV5-1 to TRBJ1-2; 9 positions agree with TRBD1. Germline loops: CDR1 SGHRS, CDR2 YFSETQ. The CDR3 contains 13 residues. The trim removed 4 bases at V and 8 bases at J, leaving 6 bases unmatched. The CDR3 spells CASSIQGAKGYTF. CDR3 coding DNA: TGCGCCAGCAGCATACAGGGGGCGAAAGGCTACACCTTC.

The chain carries TRBV27 and TRBJ2-1; D gene ambiguous. Germline lookup yields CDR1 MNHEY and CDR2 SMNVEV (reference sequence). Trimming left V 8 bases short and J 2 bases short, with 16 bases between. CDR3 length equals 15 residues. The CDR3 nucleotides are TGTGCCAGCGCCATTGTTAGACCAACCTACAATGAGCAGTTCTTC. It specifies CASAIVRPTYNEQFF.

A single count supports this clone. This chain connects TRBV11-2 to TRBJ2-1; D is unresolved. Germline lookup yields CDR1 SGHAT and CDR2 FQNNGV. The V gene lost 5 bases and the J gene lost 4 bases, with 3 bases spanning the gap. This CDR3 is built from 11 residues. This chain's CDR3 is CASSGYNEQFF. CDR3 DNA sequence: TGTGCCAGCAGCGGTTACAATGAGCAGTTCTTC.

CDR3 loop: CAWRRGPNTEAFF. CDR3 bases: TGTGCCTGGAGACGTGGACCCAACACTGAAGCTTTCTTT. The V and J genes are TRBV30 and TRBJ1-1, with D hard to call. Germline V lookup: CDR1 GTSNPN, CDR2 SVGIG (reference sequence). V was clipped by 3 bases and J by 2 bases, with 10 bases between them. This CDR3 contains 13 residues.

The V and J genes are TRBV11-2 and TRBJ1-1, with D possibly matching TRBD1 (5 bases). Germline CDR1 and CDR2: SGHAT and FQNNGV. The length of the CDR3 is 15 residues. Trimming took off 11 bases at V and 1 base at J, with 20 bases between the two ends. The CDR3 spells CAGGGATTANTEAFF. As DNA, the CDR3 is TGTGCCGGCGGGGGAGCCACAACAGCGAACACTGAAGCTTTCTTT.

The chain recombines TRBV6-5 with TRBJ2-3; D is undetermined. The CDR3 runs 12 residues. Germline lookup yields CDR1 MNHEY and CDR2 SVGAGI. V was trimmed by 4 bases and J by 8 bases, leaving 10 bases between them. The CDR3 DNA reads as TGTGCCAGCAGTTCAGCCCGCGGTACGCAGTATTTT. Its protein product is CASSSARGTQYF.

The CDR3 region is CASSIPTSGTASTDTQYF. The CDR3 bases are TGTGCCAGTAGTATACCGACTAGCGGAACCGCTAGCACAGATACGCAGTATTTT. This chain links TRBV19 with TRBJ2-3; 9 nucleotides agree with TRBD2. The germline V gene has CDR1 LNHDA and CDR2 SQIVND (reference sequence). V shed 2 bases and J 0 bases; nucleotides not matched to a gene: 9. CDR3 length: 18 residues. The entire variable domain, with the rest obtained from reference TRBV19 and TRBJ2-3, is as follows: DGGITQSPKYLFRKEGQNVTLSCEQNLNHDAMYWYRQDPGQGLRLIYYSQIVNDFQKGDIAEGYSVSREKKESFPLTVTSAQKNPTAFYLCASSIPTSGTASTDTQYFGPGTRLTVL.

The gene calls are TRBV5-1 and TRBJ2-7, with TRBD1 matching over 11 bases. The CDR3 runs 17 residues. Trimming cost V 9 bases and J 2 bases; bases outside gene matches: 16. CDR1 and CDR2 (germline): SGHRS, YFSETQ. The DNA for the CDR3 is TGCGCCACCAACCCTGGACAGGGGGCCACTCAGACCTACGAGCAGTACTTC. Its translation is CATNPGQGATQTYEQYF.

The sample holds one count of this clone. This rearrangement joins TRBV5-1 to TRBJ2-3, with D perhaps being TRBD1 or TRBD2 (5 bases each). This CDR3 is 16 amino acids long. Germline assignment: CDR1 SGHRS and CDR2 YFSETQ. Trimming removed 0 bases from V and 2 bases from J, with 13 bases in between. The DNA for the CDR3 is TGCGCCAGCAGCTTGGAAAGAGGGGCAGACACAGATACGCAGTATTTT. Its translation: CASSLERGADTDTQYF.

The rearrangement uses TRBV18 and TRBJ2-2; 8 bases align to TRBD2. Looked up from germline, CDR1 is KGHSH and CDR2 is LQKENI. CDR3 size: 15 residues. J lost 4 bases, V lost 9 bases, and 10 bases had no gene match. Here the CDR3 reads CASSLLAAGTGELFF. DNA for the CDR3: TGTGCCAGTTCGCTACTAGCGGCGGGCACCGGGGAGCTGTTTTTT.

The chain combines TRBV4-2 with TRBJ1-4; D may be TRBD1 (6 bases). This CDR3 has 16 residues. CDR1 and CDR2 (germline): LGHNA, YNFKEQ. Deletions cut 4 bases from V and 0 bases from J, with 12 bases between. The CDR3 DNA reads as TGTGCCAGCAGCCCCAACGGGGGCGCAACTAATGAAAAACTGTTTTTT. Translation: CASSPNGGATNEKLFF.

This rearrangement joins TRBV5-4 to TRBJ2-7, with D possibly matching TRBD2 (5 bases). CDR3 length: 16 residues. Germline CDR1 is SGHNT and CDR2 is YYREEE (reference sequence). V dropped 0 bases and J dropped 3 bases, with 16 bases sitting between them. The CDR3, as DNA: TGTGCCAGCAGCTTGGCCTTGCTCGGAGGCGGCTACGAGCAGTACTTC. Amino acids: CASSLALLGGGYEQYF.

V is TRBV27 and J is TRBJ2-1; D not resolved. This CDR3 is 13 amino acids long. Trimming stripped 2 bases from V and 6 bases from J, with 8 bases between. Germline V gene data show CDR1 as MNHEY and CDR2 as SMNVEV (reference sequence). The CDR3 DNA follows: TGTGCCAGCAGTTTAGGGCCAGTCAATGAGCAGTTCTTC. This codes for CASSLGPVNEQFF.

Notes on this clone: Other DNA sequences in the sample encode the same CDR3. The CDR3 coding sequence is TGTGCCAGCAGCGCAGTCGGGGATACGCAGTATTTT. This codes for CASSAVGDTQYF. This rearrangement joins TRBV9 to TRBJ2-3; D gene ambiguous. Germline V lookup: CDR1 SGDLS, CDR2 YYNGEE. The V end was cut by 3 bases, the J end by 6 bases, with 8 bases between. There are 12 residues in the CDR3.

V and J are TRBV11-2 and TRBJ2-1; 7 nucleotides line up with TRBD1. The junction had 11 bases not matched to a gene; V was cut back by 5 bases and J by 7 bases. CDR3 length: 15 residues. Germline V gene sequence: CDR1 SGHAT, CDR2 FQNNGV. The CDR3 is CASSLYFGQANEQFF. The CDR3 bases are TGTGCCAGCAGCCTCTACTTCGGACAGGCTAATGAGCAGTTCTTC.

The chain recombines TRBV19 with TRBJ2-3, with D unclear. The CDR3 runs to 13 residues. Trimming took 11 bases from V and 0 from J, leaving 12 bases between them. Germline CDR1 LNHDA, CDR2 SQIVND (reference sequence). For the CDR3, the DNA is TGTGCCTCTACGGCGGCAAGCACAGATACGCAGTATTTT. It specifies CASTAASTDTQYF.

The sample holds one count of this clone. The chain has TRBV11-1 and TRBJ2-3; 10 nucleotides match TRBD2. Losses at the gene ends were 6 bases for V and 3 bases for J; bases not matched to a gene: 6. CDR3 length: 15 amino acids. Germline lookup yields CDR1 SGHAT and CDR2 FQDESV (reference sequence). The CDR3 coding sequence is TGTGCCAGCAGTTCTAGCGGGAGAGTTACAGATACGCAGTATTTT. Translated, it gives CASSSSGRVTDTQYF.